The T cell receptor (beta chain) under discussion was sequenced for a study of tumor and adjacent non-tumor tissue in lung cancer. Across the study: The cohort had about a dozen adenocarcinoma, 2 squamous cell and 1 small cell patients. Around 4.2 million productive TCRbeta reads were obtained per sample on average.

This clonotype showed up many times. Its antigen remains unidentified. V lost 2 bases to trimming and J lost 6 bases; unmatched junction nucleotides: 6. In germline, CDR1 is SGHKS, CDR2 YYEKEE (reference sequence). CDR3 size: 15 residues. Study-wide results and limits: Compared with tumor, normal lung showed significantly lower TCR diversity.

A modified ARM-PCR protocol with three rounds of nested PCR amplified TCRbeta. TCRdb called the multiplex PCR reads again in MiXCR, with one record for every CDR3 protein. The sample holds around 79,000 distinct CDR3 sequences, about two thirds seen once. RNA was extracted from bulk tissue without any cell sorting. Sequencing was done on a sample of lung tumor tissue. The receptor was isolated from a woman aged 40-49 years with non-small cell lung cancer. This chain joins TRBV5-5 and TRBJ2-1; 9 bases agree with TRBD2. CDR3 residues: CASSFNSGSSNEQFF. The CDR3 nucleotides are TGTGCCAGCAGCTTTAATAGCGGGAGCTCCAATGAGCAGTTCTTC.